This T cell receptor (beta chain) was observed in a study of shared clonotypes between healthy human individuals. Overall study context: Aged between 18 and 49, the donors were a couple of women and a few men. Study-wide results and caveats: Naive subsets typically showed greater estimated richness than memory subsets.

With regard to this clone: The target antigen is unknown.

At deep level, the assay was performed. Generated by immunoSEQ multiplex PCR, the TCRdb table keeps only in-frame clones and is missing some. The sample holds roughly 650,000 clones, around 97% seen once. CDR1 LNHDA and CDR2 SQIVND come from the germline V gene (reference sequence). J was trimmed by 1 base and V by 4 bases; bases with no gene match: 6. CDR3 length equals 15 residues. This chain links TRBV19 with TRBJ2-7, with TRBD1 identical over 8 bases. The TCR comes from a woman aged 25 to 39 in good health. Sequenced material: naive CD4+ T cells sorted from blood. The sample's subset: CD45RA+ positively selected. CDR3 in amino acids: CASSKPGQASYEQYF. The CDR3 DNA follows: TGTGCCAGTAGTAAACCGGGACAGGCTTCCTACGAGCAGTACTTC. The whole variable domain, filled in from reference TRBV19 and TRBJ2-7, reads DGGITQSPKYLFRKEGQNVTLSCEQNLNHDAMYWYRQDPGQGLRLIYYSQIVNDFQKGDIAEGYSVSREKKESFPLTVTSAQKNPTAFYLCASSKPGQASYEQYFGPGTRLTVT.